The 4 T cell receptor beta chains listed next were all sequenced from one sample in a study of T cell repertoires in ileal Crohn's disease (dated by TCRdb to the late 2010s). Receptor libraries were prepared by the immunoSEQ multiplex PCR assay. Not all clones reach the TCRdb copy of this immuneACCESS table, which keeps in-frame sequences only. Checked studies attribute under half of the gap to unresolved V genes and leave the rest unexplained. Within this sample are 2,700 or so clones, with around three quarters of them counted one time only. In total, the top ten clones hold 30% to 40% of the sample. The time point label on this specimen signifies: neoterminal ileum biopsy at postoperative endoscopy, about 6 months after surgery. Specimen: ileal tissue. The receptors here all came from an adult with Crohn's disease.

For the CDR3, the DNA is TGTGCCAGCTCACGAACCTGGGCAGGAGGGGACTATGGCTACACCTTC. Translated, it gives CASSRTWAGGDYGYTF. This chain uses TRBV18 with TRBJ1-2, with a tentative D call TRBD1 (5 bases). The germline CDR1 and CDR2 sequences are KGHSH and LQKENI. This CDR3 region has 16 residues. V was pared by 4 bases and J by 3 bases, with 18 bases between.

The gene calls are TRBV7-6 and TRBJ2-5; 8 bases are shared with TRBD2. J lost 4 bases, V lost 8 bases, and 12 bases had no gene match. This CDR3 is built from 15 residues. Per germline, CDR1 SGHVS and CDR2 FNYEAQ. CDR3: CASQDVGLAGETQYF. As DNA, the CDR3 is TGTGCCAGCCAGGATGTAGGGCTAGCGGGAGAGACCCAGTACTTC.

This clone was counted only a few times. This chain uses TRBV10-3 with TRBJ1-2; D uncertain. With 3 bases removed from V and 7 bases from J, the gap between germline ends came to 12 bases. Germline V gives CDR1 ENHRY, CDR2 SYGVKD. This CDR3 is built from 13 residues. The DNA of the CDR3 is TGTGCCATCAGTGACCGGGATAGAAGTGGCTACACCTTC. Translating it yields CAISDRDRSGYTF.

This sequence joins TRBV5-4 and TRBJ2-5; D perhaps matches TRBD2 (6 bases). CDR1 and CDR2 (germline): SGHNT, YYREEE (reference sequence). The length of the CDR3 is 16 residues. V lost 4 bases and J lost 1, with 17 bases in between. CDR3 nucleotides: TGTGCCAGCAGCCGCGGCCCCGGGACTTCCCAAGAGACCCAGTACTTC. This codes for CASSRGPGTSQETQYF.